These T cell receptor beta chains were read from a single sample in a study of T-cell memory formation after mild COVID-19. MiXCR, run by TCRdb on the 5' RACE reads, gives a single entry per CDR3 protein. The table has around 430,000 distinct CDR3 sequences, 16% seen once. Sequencing was performed on PBMCs or a T cell subset sorted from them (not recorded which). The receptors derive from a man aged 18 to 30 who had mild COVID-19 (a few samples of this study predate the infection). Cell type and time point are not known. Each CDR3 is given with its conserved first and last residue. A D gene is named only where the DNA matches it firmly. Some rows mark clone size as missing; the rest say once, few, many or name a class of expanded clone.

V gene,clone size,J gene,D gene,CDR3 protein,CDR3 DNA
TRBV7-2,few,TRBJ1-1,.,CASTPGLNTEAFF,TGTGCCAGCACCCCGGGGCTGAACACTGAAGCTTTCTTT
TRBV7-2,few,TRBJ2-2,.,CASSLVGADAGELFF,TGTGCCAGCAGCTTAGTAGGGGCGGACGCCGGGGAGCTGTTTTTT
TRBV6-4,.,TRBJ2-3,.,CASSEVQGIDTQYF,TGTGCCAGCAGTGAAGTGCAGGGAATTGATACGCAGTATTTT
TRBV3-1,few,TRBJ2-3,TRBD1,CASSQGVGTRQGTFPDTQYF,TGTGCCAGCAGCCAAGGCGTAGGAACCCGACAGGGTACGTTTCCAGATACGCAGTATTTT
TRBV29-1,.,TRBJ2-5,TRBD2,CSVAPSGDPQETQYF,TGCAGCGTTGCCCCCAGCGGGGATCCTCAAGAGACCCAGTACTTC
TRBV20-1,once,TRBJ2-3,.,CSARDFSDTQYF,TGCAGTGCTAGAGATTTCTCAGATACGCAGTATTTT
TRBV12-5,few,TRBJ2-1,.,CASAPRPNEQFF,TGTGCTAGTGCCCCGAGGCCCAATGAGCAGTTCTTC
TRBV5-4,.,TRBJ2-4,.,CASSPAPLVVTKNIQYF,TGTGCCAGCAGCCCCGCCCCGCTAGTGGTGACCAAAAACATTCAGTACTTC
TRBV4-2,many,TRBJ2-5,TRBD2,CASSQEETSGGYQETQYF,TGTGCCAGCAGCCAAGAGGAGACTAGCGGGGGGTACCAAGAGACCCAGTACTTC
TRBV3-1,.,TRBJ2-2,.,CASSQIGRGTGELFF,TGTGCCAGCAGCCAGATAGGACGCGGCACCGGGGAGCTGTTTTTT
TRBV18,.,TRBJ2-6,TRBD1,CASSSRRGGRGANVLTF,TGTGCCAGCTCATCACGTCGAGGGGGCAGAGGGGCCAACGTCCTGACTTTC
TRBV20-1,.,TRBJ2-3,.,CSARDRPRLDIADTQYF,TGCAGTGCTAGAGATCGACCCCGACTAGACATCGCAGATACGCAGTATTTT
TRBV5-1,few,TRBJ2-1,TRBD2,CASSGAGGPYNEQFF,TGCGCCAGCAGTGGAGCGGGGGGTCCCTACAATGAGCAGTTCTTC
TRBV5-6,.,TRBJ1-3,.,CASSFSFLSGNTIYF,TGTGCCAGCAGCTTCTCCTTTCTGTCTGGAAACACCATATATTTT
TRBV27,many,TRBJ1-1,.,CASSPGGWNTEAFF,TGTGCCAGCAGTCCCGGAGGGTGGAACACTGAAGCTTTCTTT
TRBV5-1,.,TRBJ1-2,.,CASSLAQEQYGYTF,TGCGCCAGCAGCTTGGCCCAGGAGCAGTATGGCTACACCTTC